The entry below gives a single TCR beta chain sequence along with its context. Its specificity is unknown. The sample is drawn from a study of identical twins. Overall study results and limits: Out-of-frame alpha sequences common to twins exhibited an excess of low generation probability. Analyses of zero insertions could, in part, be confounded by invariant MAIT and iNKT cells.

A universal primer binding site was introduced by template switching. The final cDNA contained unique molecular identifiers. TCRdb reanalysed the 5' RACE reads using MiXCR and keeps one entry per CDR3 protein. Of about 490,000 distinct CDR3 sequences in the sample, 12% to 15% are singletons; the top ten hold 0.44%. This CDR3 is built from 13 residues. Per the germline V gene, CDR1 is LGHDT and CDR2 is YNNKEL (reference sequence). Trimming left V 4 bases short and J 5 bases short, with 8 bases between. The same sample was also used in a study of yellow fever vaccine responses in identical twins.

The rearrangement uses TRBV3-1 and TRBJ2-2; D gene ambiguous. This sequence was found in a woman aged 18-30 years in good health. The specimen sequenced was CD4+ T cells sorted from blood. The CDR3 nucleotides are TGTGCCAGCAGCCCGCCGACGACCGGGGAGCTGTTTTTT. Translated, it gives CASSPPTTGELFF.